The TCR beta chain described here comes from a study of T cells after yellow fever vaccination. Findings of the study overall: Booster samples showed a return of most primary-vaccination clones (roughly 96% CD4, about 85% CD8).

Each CDR3 protein gets one entry after TCRdb re-called the 5' RACE reads with MiXCR. This table has hundreds of thousands of distinct CDR3 sequences, approximately 15% appearing once. V dropped 5 bases and J dropped 6 bases, with 10 bases sitting between them. Germline CDR1 KGHSH, CDR2 LQKENI. The CDR3 has 13 residues. Remarks on this clonotype: The antigen is undetermined.

The sequencing here drew on PBMCs, taken on the day of the yellow fever booster vaccination. The sequence was collected from a man aged 25 to 40 who received the YFV17D yellow fever vaccine. The chain combines TRBV18 with TRBJ1-4, with D perhaps matching TRBD1 (6 bases). CDR3 bases: TGTGCCAGCTCAAGGGGGATGGATGAAAAACTGTTTTTT. It specifies CASSRGMDEKLFF. Looking up the rest from reference TRBV18 and TRBJ1-4 gives the full variable domain: NAGVMQNPRHLVRRRGQEARLRCSPMKGHSHVYWYRQLPEEGLKFMVYLQKENIIDESGMPKERFSAEFPKEGPSILRIQQVVRGDSAAYFCASSRGMDEKLFFGSGTQLSVL.